This TCR beta chain was sequenced during a study of blood T cells in healthy people across ages. Whole-study results and caveats: A roughly linear fall in TCR beta diversity per million T cells was seen with increasing age.

Primed by a sample-barcoded 5' primer and a J-beta primer mix, a second PCR proceeded for about 7 to 11 cycles. TCRdb re-called the 5' RACE reads through MiXCR, storing one row per CDR3 protein. The data show 1,300,000 or so distinct CDR3 sequences, around 55% seen once. V was cut by 1 base and J by 2 bases, with 20 bases left in between. The CDR3 runs to 17 residues. Germline CDR1 DFQATT, CDR2 SNEGSKA (reference sequence). This clonotype was seen only a few times. Its antigen is still unknown. The V and J genes are TRBV20-1 and TRBJ2-5; a possible D gene is TRBD2 (6 bases). This receptor was taken from a man aged 18 to 29 in good health. Material: blood. The CDR3 coding sequence is TGCAGTGCTAGAGTCCCGAGCGGGCAGCGCCAACAAGAGACCCAGTACTTC. This encodes CSARVPSGQRQQETQYF.